The 21 T cell receptor beta chains in this list originate from one sample, sequenced in a study of control samples from healthy donors and cancer patients. Sequenced by immunoSEQ multiplex PCR; TCRdb stores in-frame clones only, minus some. The table lists around 110,000 clones, around 89% of them singletons. The sample taken for sequencing was blood. Receptors were obtained from a woman in her sixties or seventies in good health.

The J gene is TRBJ2-3, the V gene TRBV6-6, with 9 positions matching TRBD1. Germline assignment: CDR1 MNHNY and CDR2 SVGAGI (reference sequence). CDR3 length equals 14 residues. The V and J ends lost 7 bases and 5 bases, in that order; junction bases with no gene match: 7. CDR3 DNA sequence: TGTGCCAGCATAACAGGGGGCGATCTAGATACGCAGTATTTT. It encodes CASITGGDLDTQYF.

This clone was observed a single time. The rearrangement joins TRBV19 to TRBJ1-5; no reliable D call. V was trimmed by 9 bases and J by 1 base, leaving 16 bases between them. Per the germline V gene, CDR1 is LNHDA and CDR2 is SQIVND (reference sequence). This CDR3 has 15 amino acids. The CDR3 DNA is TGTGCCAGCAATTCGGTGGGGAGAAGCAATCAGCCCCAGCATTTT. This translates into CASNSVGRSNQPQHF. The full variable domain, rest sourced from reference TRBV19 and TRBJ1-5, is DGGITQSPKYLFRKEGQNVTLSCEQNLNHDAMYWYRQDPGQGLRLIYYSQIVNDFQKGDIAEGYSVSREKKESFPLTVTSAQKNPTAFYLCASNSVGRSNQPQHFGDGTRLSIL.

This chain connects TRBV2 to TRBJ2-3, with unresolved D. CDR1 SNHLY and CDR2 FYNNEI come from the germline V gene. This CDR3 spans 8 amino acids. V dropped 6 bases and J dropped 9 bases, with 1 base sitting between them. Written as DNA, the CDR3 is TGTGCCAGCAGGACGCAGTATTTT. Encoded protein: CASRTQYF.

The sample holds one count of this clone. This chain joins TRBV5-8 and TRBJ1-1; 8 bases match TRBD1. Germline CDR1 SGHTS, CDR2 YDEGEE. The CDR3 is made up of 15 amino acids. With V trimmed by 2 bases and J by 1 base, 4 bases remained unmatched. CDR3 protein: CASSFDGTGNTEAFF. CDR3 bases: TGTGCCAGCAGCTTCGACGGGACAGGGAACACTGAAGCTTTCTTT.

The count of this clone is one. The J gene is TRBJ1-1, the V gene TRBV18, with 9 bases fitting TRBD1. Germline V gives CDR1 KGHSH, CDR2 LQKENI. The V and J ends lost 5 bases and 5 bases, in that order; junction bases with no gene match: 6. There are 14 residues in the CDR3. The CDR3, as DNA: TGTGCCAGCTCAAAGGACAGGGGATGGACTGAAGCTTTCTTT. Amino acids: CASSKDRGWTEAFF.

The chain combines TRBV11-2 with TRBJ1-2, with unresolved D. Germline assignment: CDR1 SGHAT and CDR2 FQNNGV. V lost 4 bases, J lost 8 bases, and 11 bases lay in between. The length of the CDR3 is 12 residues. The chain's CDR3 is CASSSPVGGYTF. The CDR3 nucleotides read TGTGCCAGCAGCTCGCCCGTTGGAGGCTACACCTTC.

The chain employs TRBV24-1 and TRBJ2-7, with 7 bases matching TRBD1. Unmatched junction bases numbered 8, after V lost 4 bases and J lost 6 bases. CDR3 length equals 14 residues. CDR1 KGHDR and CDR2 SFDVKD come from the germline V gene. Here the CDR3 reads CATSDSTGVGEQYF. The CDR3 DNA follows: TGTGCCACCAGTGACTCCACAGGGGTAGGCGAGCAGTACTTC.

This sequence joins TRBV7-2 and TRBJ2-7; TRBD2 matches 10 bases. V gave up 5 bases and J gave up 3 bases; unmatched junction bases: 10. Germline V gene lookup returns CDR1 SGHTA and CDR2 FQGNSA. This CDR3 spans 16 amino acids. In DNA, the CDR3 is TGTGCCAGCAGCCCGGGACTAGCGCTGGTGGGCTACGAGCAGTACTTC. Protein: CASSPGLALVGYEQYF.

This clone was seen a handful of times. The chain combines TRBV7-9 with TRBJ1-2; 11 nucleotides align to TRBD1. J was trimmed by 5 bases and V by 7 bases; bases with no gene match: 6. CDR1 is SEHNR and CDR2 is FQNEAQ in the germline V gene (reference sequence). The CDR3 runs 14 residues. The CDR3 is CASTKDRGLYGYTF. The CDR3 region has the DNA TGTGCCAGCACCAAGGACAGGGGGCTGTATGGCTACACCTTC.

This clone was counted a single time. The V call is TRBV2, the J call TRBJ2-1, with TRBD2 matching over 11 bases. Germline values: CDR1 SNHLY, CDR2 FYNNEI. The CDR3 length is 17 residues. After removal of 2 bases from V and 1 base from J, the junction contained 4 bases not matched to a gene. CDR3 amino acids: CASSEWGLADSYNEQFF. CDR3 DNA sequence: TGTGCCAGCAGTGAATGGGGACTAGCGGATTCCTACAATGAGCAGTTCTTC.

The rearrangement links TRBV11-2 to TRBJ2-2; 7 bases match TRBD1. Trimming removed 0 bases from V and 4 bases from J; junction bases left unmatched: 8. Germline values: CDR1 SGHAT, CDR2 FQNNGV. CDR3 size: 17 residues. The CDR3 nucleotides are TGTGCCAGCAGCTTAGATTACAACAGGGGTACCACCGGGGAGCTGTTTTTT. Residues: CASSLDYNRGTTGELFF.

The V gene is TRBV3-1 (or the pseudogene TRBV3-2), the J gene TRBJ1-4; D not resolved. This CDR3 has 14 amino acids. Germline CDR1 is LGHDT and CDR2 is YNNKEL (reference sequence). Trimming pared 1 base from V and 8 bases from J, leaving 11 bases between. This CDR3 is CASSQGPAGEKLFF. CDR3 sequence (DNA): TGTGCCAGCAGCCAAGGTCCCGCGGGGGAAAAACTGTTTTTT.

The chain has TRBV18 and TRBJ2-7, with D possibly being TRBD2 (5 bases). This CDR3 is built from 13 residues. Trimming pared 5 bases from V and 7 bases from J, leaving 15 bases between. Germline CDR1 KGHSH, CDR2 LQKENI. This CDR3 is CASSTGILLEQYF. As DNA, the CDR3 is TGTGCCAGCTCAACGGGAATCCTATTGGAGCAGTACTTC.

J is TRBJ2-3 and V is TRBV6-5; tentative D call: TRBD2 (6 bases). The CDR3 is 12 amino acids. The V gene lost 6 bases and the J gene lost 9 bases, with 13 bases spanning the gap. Germline V lookup: CDR1 MNHEY, CDR2 SVGAGI. The CDR3 DNA sequence: TGTGCCAGCAGCCGACTTAGCGGAACGCAGTATTTT. It translates to CASSRLSGTQYF.

The chain uses TRBV10-3 and TRBJ1-2, with TRBD1 matching 10 bases. The J segment lost 6 bases and the V segment lost 6 bases, leaving 13 bases of the junction unmatched. Looked up from germline, CDR1 is ENHRY and CDR2 is SYGVKD. There are 16 residues in the CDR3. CDR3 in DNA: TGTGCCATCAGGCAGGACAGGGGGGAGTTCACGGATGGCTACACCTTC. This translates into CAIRQDRGEFTDGYTF.

The chain uses TRBV4-1 and TRBJ2-3; 10 nucleotides line up with TRBD2. After removal of 4 bases from V and 1 base from J, the junction contained 5 bases not matched to a gene. Per germline, CDR1 MGHRA and CDR2 YSYEKL. This CDR3 has 16 residues. The CDR3 sequence is CASSPGLAERTDTQYF. The CDR3 DNA reads as TGCGCCAGCAGCCCAGGACTAGCGGAGCGCACAGATACGCAGTATTTT.

The chain links TRBV7-9 to TRBJ2-1, with 8 positions matching TRBD1. There are 19 residues in the CDR3. CDR1 and CDR2 from the germline V gene are SEHNR and FQNEAQ (reference sequence). The ends lost 1 base at V and 3 bases at J; junction bases unmatched: 14. The CDR3 nucleotides are TGTGCCAGCAGCTTAGGGGCCCCCGGACAGGGCGAAATCTACAATGAGCAGTTCTTC. Translated, it gives CASSLGAPGQGEIYNEQFF.

The V and J genes are TRBV19 and TRBJ2-1; a weak D match, TRBD2 (6 bases). Germline CDR1 and CDR2: LNHDA and SQIVND (reference sequence). V was trimmed by 5 bases and J by 2 bases, leaving 13 bases between them. The CDR3 totals 15 residues. The CDR3 DNA sequence: TGTGCCAGTAGTGCTGGGACTTCCCCCTACAATGAGCAGTTCTTC. This sequence encodes CASSAGTSPYNEQFF.

This clone was recorded only once. The rearrangement links TRBV7-9 to TRBJ1-1; 7 bases match TRBD1. The CDR3 has 13 amino acids. V was clipped by 4 bases and J by 3 bases; unmatched bases: 2. Per germline, CDR1 SEHNR and CDR2 FQNEAQ (reference sequence). CDR3: CASSSQGDTEAFF. The CDR3 DNA reads as TGTGCCAGCAGCTCTCAGGGGGACACTGAAGCTTTCTTT. The full variable domain, rest sourced from reference TRBV7-9 and TRBJ1-1, is DTGVSQNPRHKITKRGQNVTFRCDPISEHNRLYWYRQTLGQGPEFLTYFQNEAQLEKSRLLSDRFSAERPKGSFSTLEIQRTEQGDSAMYLCASSSQGDTEAFFGQGTRLTVV.

The chain combines TRBV5-6 with TRBJ2-2, with D possibly being TRBD1 (6 bases). V gave up 4 bases and J gave up 2 bases, with 15 bases separating them. Germline values: CDR1 SGHDT, CDR2 YYEEEE. The CDR3 is made up of 16 amino acids. CDR3 sequence (DNA): TGTGCCAGCAGCCCGCGGAGAGGGGGAAACACCGGGGAGCTGTTTTTT. Its protein product is CASSPRRGGNTGELFF.

The rearrangement joins TRBV12-3 or TRBV12-4 to TRBJ2-1; D is unclear. Trimming shortened V by 7 bases and J by 7 bases, and 11 bases separated the two germline ends. CDR3 length: 12 amino acids. This chain's CDR3 is CASIESGNEQFF. CDR3 nucleotides: TGTGCCAGCATTGAGTCTGGGAATGAGCAGTTCTTC.